Listed below are T cell receptor beta chains from one sample, sequenced in a study of PD-1 blockade in classical Hodgkin lymphoma. Profiled with immunoSEQ multiplex PCR; TCRdb holds only in-frame clones, not every one. The data show some 4,500 clones, with under 70% seen just once and 25% to 30% held by the top ten. The sample here was peripheral blood mononuclear cells (PBMCs), taken before the fourth cycle of nivolumab. The receptors come from a human donor with classical Hodgkin lymphoma. CDR3s leave out the opening cysteine and the closing phenylalanine or tryptophan. Each record gives: J gene, V gene, D gene, CDR3 protein. The D gene is left open where the match is weak.

>TRBJ1-5|TRBV7-9|.
ASSLDWAGGNQPQH
>TRBJ2-2|TRBV2|TRBD2
ASSAGLAGPWDTGELF
>TRBJ1-1|TRBV21-1|.
ASSRELATLRTEAF
>TRBJ2-2|TRBV7-3|TRBD1
ASSLSSGQGASGELF
>TRBJ2-2|TRBV18|.
ASSPSQDTTGELF
>TRBJ2-5|TRBV30|.
AWSVQETQY
>TRBJ2-3|TRBV28|TRBD1
ASSPLSDRVSTDTQY
>TRBJ2-7|TRBV29-1|TRBD1
SGRQGGEQY
>TRBJ2-6|TRBV19|.
ASSSTSSGANVLT
>TRBJ1-2|TRBV28|TRBD1
ASSLGDRWDGYT
>TRBJ2-5|TRBV19|.
ASSIGTYKQETQY
>TRBJ2-5|TRBV7-6|TRBD2
AVAGGSKQETQY
>TRBJ2-6|TRBV18|.
ASSRYIAGANVLT
>TRBJ1-5|TRBV7-2|.
ASSLISNQPQH
>TRBJ2-1|TRBV19|TRBD2
ASRTSDSYNEQF
>TRBJ2-5|TRBV18|.
ASSPGQFGGETQY
>TRBJ2-5|TRBV19|.
ASSTGQETQY
>TRBJ2-3|TRBV28|.
ASSHRAPPGTQY
>TRBJ2-7|TRBV9|TRBD2
ASSALGTSERQY
>TRBJ2-1|TRBV7-9|.
ASSPPGVNEQF
>TRBJ2-2|TRBV9|.
ASSGTGAVLTGELF
>TRBJ2-3|TRBV7-3|TRBD1
ASSPGTGRTDTQY
>TRBJ2-5|TRBV2|.
ASRRPDGGTQY
>TRBJ2-2|TRBV7-8|.
ASSLDKRYLRTGELF
>TRBJ2-2|TRBV5-4|.
ASTIGGELF
>TRBJ2-7|TRBV7-2|TRBD2
ASSLIPGLATSSYEQY
>TRBJ2-2|TRBV28|.
ASSLSGKPNTGELF
>TRBJ2-5|TRBV10-2|.
ASSERVKQETQY
>TRBJ2-3|TRBV7-9|TRBD2
ASSLLAGEADTQY
>TRBJ2-7|TRBV7-9|.
ASSLAGTASYEQY
>TRBJ2-7|TRBV7-9|.
ASSPISEQY
>TRBJ2-1|TRBV2|.
ASFGRPYNEQF
>TRBJ2-7|TRBV11-2|.
ASSRGPAGSYEQY
>TRBJ2-7|TRBV2|TRBD1
ASSGWTGTYEQY
>TRBJ2-7|TRBV9|.
ASSRSSGSSYEQY
>TRBJ2-4|TRBV23-1|.
ASSQSGPGVQY
>TRBJ2-3|TRBV13|.
ASSSVRRERWTDTQY
>TRBJ1-1|TRBV5-4|TRBD1
ASSSTLDRAEAF
>TRBJ2-2|TRBV5-1|.
ASSLAGTSGTGELF
>TRBJ2-3|TRBV11-3|.
ASSLEEDTQY
>TRBJ2-1|TRBV19|TRBD2
ASNQREGGEQF
>TRBJ1-1|TRBV5-1|.
ASSLAGGDLGTEAF
>TRBJ2-6|TRBV28|.
ASSRQFPSGANVLT
>TRBJ2-7|TRBV11-1|TRBD1
ASSPGRGRSYEQY
>TRBJ2-1|TRBV30|.
AWSDRYNEQF
>TRBJ2-1|TRBV7-6|TRBD2
ASSHAELAGVNEQF